What follows are 24 T cell receptor beta chains derived from one specimen sequenced in a study of response to subunit inactivated influenza vaccine. Each CDR3 protein gets one entry after TCRdb re-called the RT-PCR reads with MiXCR. The sample lists over 800,000 distinct CDR3 sequences; less than 25% were seen once. The specimen comprised PBMCs from blood, sampled less than 6 days after vaccination. The receptors were sampled from a man aged 45-60 years who received an inactivated influenza vaccine.

This clonotype was counted a few times. The chain recombines TRBV9 with TRBJ2-4, with D unresolved. The CDR3 has 14 residues. CDR1 is SGDLS, CDR2 YYNGEE, per germline. Deletions cut 0 bases from V and 4 bases from J, with 8 bases between. This CDR3 reads CASSVDAGKNIQYF. The CDR3 DNA reads TGTGCCAGCAGCGTAGACGCAGGTAAAAACATTCAGTACTTC. The full variable domain, its missing parts supplied by reference TRBV9 and TRBJ2-4, is DSGVTQTPKHLITATGQRVTLRCSPRSGDLSVYWYQQSLDQGLQFLIQYYNGEERAKGNILERFSAQQFPDLHSELNLSSLELGDSALYFCASSVDAGKNIQYFGAGTRLSVL.

V is TRBV12-3 or TRBV12-4 and J is TRBJ1-2, with unresolved D. The CDR3 is 13 amino acids. V lost 3 bases and J 4 bases, leaving 9 bases between the germline ends. Here the CDR3 DNA reads TGTGCCAGCAGTTTCGGTGAAACCTATGGCTACACCTTC. Residues: CASSFGETYGYTF.

CDR3 protein: CASSSRAGSGANVLTF. CDR3 in DNA: TGTGCCAGCAGCTCCCGGGCGGGCTCTGGGGCCAACGTCCTGACTTTC. The gene calls are TRBV7-2 and TRBJ2-6; D perhaps matches TRBD2 (5 bases). The germline gives CDR1 SGHTA, CDR2 FQGNSA. V lost 4 bases and J lost 0, with 10 bases in between. The length of the CDR3 is 16 residues.

This clonotype was recorded many times. The chain combines TRBV4-3 with TRBJ2-2; D remains ambiguous. CDR1 and CDR2 from the germline V gene are LGHNA and YSLEER. The CDR3 is 15 residues long. V was clipped by 0 bases and J by 3 bases, with 8 bases between them. This CDR3 is CASSQDSGYTGELFF. CDR3 coding DNA: TGCGCCAGCAGCCAAGATTCTGGGTACACCGGGGAGCTGTTTTTT.

This chain links TRBV12-3 or TRBV12-4 with TRBJ2-3; 7 bases match TRBD1. This CDR3 region has 16 residues. V was clipped by 6 bases and J by 0 bases; unmatched bases: 9. CDR3 coding DNA: TGTGCCAGCAGAACCCTGGCAGGGGGAAGCACAGATACGCAGTATTTT. Translation gives CASRTLAGGSTDTQYF.

In this sample, this clonotype turned up a few times. The gene calls are TRBV20-1 and TRBJ2-3; D may be TRBD2 (6 bases). CDR1 and CDR2 (germline): DFQATT, SNEGSKA (reference sequence). Trimming stripped 3 bases from V and 2 bases from J, with 15 bases between. The CDR3 loop spans 15 amino acids. The CDR3 is CSASKGRGNTDTQYF. DNA for the CDR3: TGCAGTGCTAGTAAGGGCCGGGGGAACACAGATACGCAGTATTTT.

This chain links TRBV30 with TRBJ2-1; 8 bases fit TRBD2. V was clipped by 8 bases and J by 4 bases; unmatched bases: 10. The CDR3 loop spans 14 amino acids. Per the germline V gene, CDR1 is GTSNPN and CDR2 is SVGIG (reference sequence). The CDR3 loop is CARGSGRGYNEQFF. Written as DNA, the CDR3 is TGTGCCAGAGGGAGCGGGAGAGGTTACAATGAGCAGTTCTTC. Complete variable domain (other parts from reference TRBV30 and TRBJ2-1): SQTIHQWPATLVQPVGSPLSLECTVEGTSNPNLYWYRQAAGRGLQLLFYSVGIGQISSEVPQNLSASRPQDRQFILSSKKLLLSDSGFYLCARGSGRGYNEQFFGPGTRLTVL.

J is TRBJ2-3 and V is TRBV6-2 or TRBV6-3; D is unclear. V gave up 6 bases and J gave up 2 bases, with 9 bases separating them. The germline V gene has CDR1 MNHEY and CDR2 SVGEGT. The CDR3 is made up of 13 amino acids. CDR3 loop: CASRGFYTDTQYF. The CDR3 DNA sequence: TGTGCCAGCAGGGGGTTTTACACAGATACGCAGTATTTT.

CDR3 sequence reads: CSARVLQGSIAQYF. Here the CDR3 DNA reads TGCAGTGCTAGAGTCTTACAGGGCTCGATTGCCCAGTACTTC. V usage is TRBV20-1 and J usage is TRBJ2-5; TRBD1 is a possible D gene (6 bases). V lost 1 base and J lost 9, with 18 bases in between. Germline V gene sequence: CDR1 DFQATT, CDR2 SNEGSKA (reference sequence). The CDR3 has 14 amino acids.

Ten or more counts support this clonotype. V is TRBV7-3 and J is TRBJ1-5; D may be TRBD1 (5 bases). V was trimmed by 7 bases and J by 5 bases, leaving 12 bases between them. CDR3 length: 13 residues. Looked up from germline, CDR1 is SGHTA and CDR2 is FQGTGA. The CDR3 protein is CASTKDRHQPQHF. As DNA, the CDR3 is TGTGCCAGCACCAAAGACAGACATCAGCCCCAGCATTTT. Supplemented by reference TRBV7-3 and TRBJ1-5, the full variable domain reads GAGVSQTPSNKVTEKGKYVELRCDPISGHTALYWYRQSLGQGPEFLIYFQGTGAADDSGLPNDRFFAVRPEGSVSTLKIQRTERGDSAVYLCASTKDRHQPQHFGDGTRLSIL.

The chain couples TRBV6-2 or TRBV6-3 to TRBJ2-7, with 7 bases fitting TRBD1. V was clipped by 6 bases and J by 2 bases; unmatched bases: 7. CDR3 size: 14 residues. The germline CDR1 and CDR2 sequences are MNHEY and SVGEGT. The CDR3 coding sequence is TGTGCCAGCAGGGCAGGGGGTCCCGCCTACGAGCAGTACTTC. As protein: CASRAGGPAYEQYF.

This clonotype was recorded many times. The chain links TRBV3-1 to TRBJ2-5; D remains ambiguous. CDR1 and CDR2 (germline): LGHDT, YNNKEL (reference sequence). V was cut by 4 bases and J by 0 bases, with 15 bases left in between. This CDR3 has 16 residues. In nucleotides, the CDR3 is TGTGCCAGCAGCCCCGACGATTGGTCCTACCAAGAGACCCAGTACTTC. Encoded protein: CASSPDDWSYQETQYF.

This chain uses TRBV12-3 or TRBV12-4 with TRBJ1-6, with 7 bases lining up with TRBD1. The junction had 7 bases not matched to a gene; V was cut back by 5 bases and J by 6 bases. This CDR3 comprises 15 residues. In DNA, the CDR3 is TGTGCCAGCAGTCGCCAGGGGGGGATTAATTCACCCCTCCACTTT. Protein product: CASSRQGGINSPLHF.

V and J are TRBV10-3 and TRBJ2-7, with 10 bases identical to TRBD1. V was pared by 2 bases and J by 3 bases, with 4 bases of the junction left unmatched. The CDR3 consists of 15 residues. Germline V gene lookup returns CDR1 ENHRY and CDR2 SYGVKD. For the CDR3, the DNA is TGTGCCATCAGTGAGGAGGGACAGGGGAGCTACGAGCAGTACTTC. It is translated as CAISEEGQGSYEQYF.

The sample holds a few counts of this clonotype. The V call is TRBV7-6, the J call TRBJ2-3; the match to TRBD1 covers 9 bases. CDR1 SGHVS and CDR2 FNYEAQ come from the germline V gene. The CDR3 consists of 14 residues. V lost 4 bases to trimming and J lost 6 bases; unmatched junction nucleotides: 5. The CDR3, as DNA: TGTGCCAGCAGCTGGACAGGGGAGCTGGATACGCAGTATTTT. Its translation: CASSWTGELDTQYF.

The gene calls are TRBV12-3 or TRBV12-4 and TRBJ2-3; 11 bases agree with TRBD1. The ends lost 4 bases at V and 2 bases at J; junction bases unmatched: 5. This CDR3 comprises 16 residues. The DNA of the CDR3 is TGTGCCAGCAGTTCGGACAGGGGGCCCTCCACAGATACGCAGTATTTT. Translating it yields CASSSDRGPSTDTQYF.

This clonotype was counted many times. The chain recombines TRBV6-1 with TRBJ2-5, with 15 bases fitting TRBD2. The CDR3 contains 15 residues. Germline V CDR1 and CDR2: MNHNS, SASEGT. With 6 bases clipped from V and 9 bases from J, the junction kept 8 bases outside the gene matches. In DNA form, the CDR3 reads TGTGCCAGCAGCGACCGAGGACTAGCGGGAGGGGCCCAGTACTTC. Translation gives CASSDRGLAGGAQYF.

This clonotype was seen a handful of times. This rearrangement joins TRBV6-1 to TRBJ2-4; D is perhaps TRBD1 (5 bases). This CDR3 is 18 amino acids long. V dropped 8 bases and J dropped 2 bases, with 25 bases sitting between them. Germline loops: CDR1 MNHNS, CDR2 SASEGT. The chain's CDR3 is CASSGMGMGRGTKNIQYF. The CDR3, as DNA: TGTGCCAGCTCCGGCATGGGTATGGGGCGTGGGACCAAAAACATTCAGTACTTC.

This clonotype was counted at least ten times. The J gene is TRBJ1-6, the V gene TRBV7-9; D may be TRBD1 (5 bases). CDR1 is SEHNR and CDR2 is FQNEAQ in the germline V gene (reference sequence). With 1 base removed from V and 0 bases from J, the gap between germline ends came to 13 bases. This CDR3 has 18 amino acids. DNA for the CDR3: TGTGCCAGCAGCTTAGAGCAGGGCCCGGGCTCCTATAATTCACCCCTCCACTTT. It encodes CASSLEQGPGSYNSPLHF.

V is TRBV27 and J is TRBJ2-7; D is undetermined. Trimming pared 0 bases from V and 3 bases from J, leaving 6 bases between. This CDR3 spans 13 amino acids. Germline CDR1 is MNHEY and CDR2 is SMNVEV (reference sequence). The CDR3 bases are TGTGCCAGCAGTTTATCGGAAAACTACGAGCAGTACTTC. Protein product: CASSLSENYEQYF.

The chain links TRBV10-3 to TRBJ2-4; 7 bases match TRBD1. The V gene end was trimmed by 5 bases and the J gene end by 3 bases; junction bases not matched to a gene: 16. Germline lookup yields CDR1 ENHRY and CDR2 SYGVKD. This CDR3 contains 18 residues. The CDR3 sequence: CAISTRPTGYGVKNIQYF. The CDR3 coding sequence is TGTGCCATCAGTACACGGCCGACAGGGTATGGGGTCAAAAACATTCAGTACTTC.

This chain connects TRBV5-5 to TRBJ2-2; a weak D match, TRBD1 (5 bases). Trimming shortened V by 4 bases and J by 3 bases, and 13 bases separated the two germline ends. There are 15 residues in the CDR3. The germline CDR1 and CDR2 sequences are SGHKS and YYEKEE (reference sequence). The CDR3 DNA sequence: TGTGCCAGCAGCCTCACAGACAGTTACACCGGGGAGCTGTTTTTT. Its protein is CASSLTDSYTGELFF.

As DNA, the CDR3 is TGTGCCATCAGTGACTCGGGGGGGACCCTAAGCTCCTACAATGAGCAGTTCTTC. This sequence encodes CAISDSGGTLSSYNEQFF. This chain connects TRBV10-3 to TRBJ2-1, with 8 positions matching TRBD2. V gave up 3 bases and J gave up 0 bases; unmatched junction bases: 10. The germline CDR1 and CDR2 sequences are ENHRY and SYGVKD. The CDR3 is 18 amino acids.

This chain connects TRBV15 to TRBJ2-1, with D unresolved. V lost 5 bases and J 2 bases, leaving 7 bases between the germline ends. The CDR3 extends over 13 amino acids. CDR1 LNHNV and CDR2 YYDKDF come from the germline V gene (reference sequence). CDR3 DNA: TGTGCCACCAGCCGGACCCCCTACAATGAGCAGTTCTTC. Its translation is CATSRTPYNEQFF.